This record looks at one T cell receptor (beta chain) sequence and its context. A single base separates this from a much larger clone, so it may be a read error. No patient received treatment before thyroid surgery. These data come from a study of metastatic and nonmetastatic thyroid tumors. Per the authors' pipeline: It was from CDR3 differences across clinicopathological groups that a distant-metastasis classifier for papillary thyroid cancer was built. Through MiXCR, TCRdb re-clonotyped the PCR reads. What appears here as the V and J calls and clone size reflects TCRdb's work, not the paper's. Found here are about 16,000 clones, 29% of them singletons; the top ten hold around 12%. This CDR3 region has 13 residues. Germline CDR1 is LGHDT and CDR2 is YNNKEL (reference sequence).

Input material: tumor tissue. The origin of this receptor is a male donor with papillary thyroid cancer or a benign thyroid nodule (not recorded which). Some clones in this sample may be carry-over from other donors' samples. V gene TRBV3-1 combines with J gene TRBJ1-2; D is undetermined. The DNA of the CDR3 is TGTGGCAGCAGCCCCGGGGAAGAGGCTGGCTACACCTTC. This gives the protein CGSSPGEEAGYTF.